The rows below give T cell receptor beta chains drawn from one sample of a study of blood T cell repertoires in COVID-19. Clones were read by immunoSEQ multiplex PCR, and TCRdb kept only the in-frame ones, dropping some. The sample lists some 400,000 clones; around nine tenths were seen once. Sequencing was performed on PBMCs or T cells enriched from blood (not recorded which). All receptors come from a young woman who had recovered from COVID-19. The CDR3 runs from the conserved cysteine through the conserved F or W. The D gene is left open where the match is weak. The size field is filled for only some rows; it gives once, few, many or a size class.

size: .
V: TRBV7-2
D: TRBD1
length: 15
J: TRBJ1-4
DNA: TGTGCCAGCAGCTTAATCCGGACAGGCAATGAAAAACTGTTTTTT
CDR3: CASSLIRTGNEKLFF

size: .
V: TRBV5-1
D: TRBD1
length: 14
J: TRBJ1-2
DNA: TGCGCCAGCAGCTTGGTAGGGGGCGAGGATGGCTACACCTTC
CDR3: CASSLVGGEDGYTF

size: .
V: TRBV5-6
D: .
length: 13
J: TRBJ1-4
DNA: TGTGCCAGCAGCCCCAGGGTTGGTGAAAAACTGTTTTTT
CDR3: CASSPRVGEKLFF

size: .
V: TRBV5-1
D: TRBD1
length: 17
J: TRBJ2-2
DNA: TGCGCCAGCAGCCCAACCGGGACAGGAAGGAACACCGGGGAGCTGTTTTTT
CDR3: CASSPTGTGRNTGELFF

size: .
V: TRBV12-3/TRBV12-4
D: .
length: 13
J: TRBJ2-5
DNA: TGTGCCAGCAGTTTAGGGAGAAAAGAGACCCAGTACTTC
CDR3: CASSLGRKETQYF

size: .
V: TRBV18
D: .
length: 15
J: TRBJ1-1
DNA: TGTGCCAGCTCACCGGGCAGGGATGTGAACACTGAAGCTTTCTTT
CDR3: CASSPGRDVNTEAFF

size: .
V: TRBV15
D: TRBD2
length: 18
J: TRBJ2-7
DNA: TGTGCCACCAGCAGAGAGGCTGGGGGCGGGGGGAACGCCTACGAGCAGTACTTC
CDR3: CATSREAGGGGNAYEQYF

size: .
V: TRBV5-4
D: .
length: 16
J: TRBJ1-4
DNA: TGTGCCAGCAGCTTTTATATGCAGGATGCTAATGAAAAACTGTTTTTT
CDR3: CASSFYMQDANEKLFF

size: .
V: TRBV24-1
D: .
length: 13
J: TRBJ2-1
DNA: TGTGCCACCAGTGATAAGACTAGAAGGGAGCAGTTCTTC
CDR3: CATSDKTRREQFF

size: .
V: TRBV5-4
D: TRBD1
length: 18
J: TRBJ1-1
DNA: TGTGCCAGCAGCTTGGGACAGGGGGCGTTCGATGTGAACACTGAAGCTTTCTTT
CDR3: CASSLGQGAFDVNTEAFF

size: .
V: TRBV11-2
D: TRBD1
length: 15
J: TRBJ1-2
DNA: TGTGCCAGCAGCAATATCGGACAGGGGCTCTATGGCTACACCTTC
CDR3: CASSNIGQGLYGYTF

size: .
V: TRBV9
D: .
length: 16
J: TRBJ2-3
DNA: TGTGCCAGCAGCGTAGGAAGGGGGATCAAAACAGATACGCAGTATTTT
CDR3: CASSVGRGIKTDTQYF

size: .
V: TRBV7-9
D: TRBD1
length: 14
J: TRBJ1-1
DNA: TGTGCCAGCAGCTTGACAGGGGTTCTGTCTGAAGCTTTCTTT
CDR3: CASSLTGVLSEAFF

size: .
V: TRBV3-1/TRBV3-2
D: TRBD1
length: 15
J: TRBJ1-2
DNA: TGTGCCAGCAGCCAATCCTGGACAGGGGGTGGTGGCTACACCTTC
CDR3: CASSQSWTGGGGYTF

size: .
V: TRBV7-9
D: .
length: 15
J: TRBJ1-6
DNA: TGTGCCAGCAGCTTCGGGGGGCTAGGGAATTCACCCCTCCACTTT
CDR3: CASSFGGLGNSPLHF

size: .
V: TRBV7-2
D: .
length: 15
J: TRBJ2-2
DNA: TGTGCCAGCAGCCCGGACATAAGGAACACCGGGGAGCTGTTTTTT
CDR3: CASSPDIRNTGELFF

size: once
V: TRBV9
D: TRBD2
length: 16
J: TRBJ2-1
DNA: TGTGCCAGCAGCACTGCCGGGACTAGATCCTACAATGAGCAGTTCTTC
CDR3: CASSTAGTRSYNEQFF

size: once
V: TRBV5-1
D: .
length: 13
J: TRBJ2-1
DNA: TGCGCCAGCAGCTTGCAGGGAAACAATGAGCAGTTCTTC
CDR3: CASSLQGNNEQFF

size: .
V: TRBV5-1
D: .
length: 13
J: TRBJ2-4
DNA: TGCGCCAGCAGCGTGGCCAGGGTTGACATTCAGTACTTC
CDR3: CASSVARVDIQYF

size: .
V: TRBV29-1
D: TRBD1
length: 14
J: TRBJ2-3
DNA: TGCAGCGTTGTGTCTAGGGGACAGGGGGATACGCAGTATTTT
CDR3: CSVVSRGQGDTQYF

size: once
V: TRBV5-8
D: .
length: 14
J: TRBJ1-2
DNA: TGTGCCAGCAGCTCCGACAGGAGGTACTATGGCTACACCTTC
CDR3: CASSSDRRYYGYTF

size: few
V: TRBV24-1
D: TRBD1
length: 15
J: TRBJ1-5
DNA: TGTGCCACCAGTGATGGGACAGGGGGTAGTCAGCCCCAGCATTTT
CDR3: CATSDGTGGSQPQHF

size: .
V: TRBV19
D: TRBD1
length: 17
J: TRBJ2-1
DNA: TGTGCCAGTAGTATAGCGTCCGGGACAGGGACATACAATGAGCAGTTCTTC
CDR3: CASSIASGTGTYNEQFF

size: .
V: TRBV18
D: .
length: 14
J: TRBJ2-1
DNA: TGTGCCAGCTCACCTGGGGCGGTAGGGAATGAGCAGTTCTTC
CDR3: CASSPGAVGNEQFF

size: .
V: TRBV9
D: .
length: 14
J: TRBJ2-7
DNA: TGTGCCAGCAGCGTAGGCGGTCCCTCCTACGAGCAGTACTTC
CDR3: CASSVGGPSYEQYF

size: .
V: TRBV7-9
D: .
length: 15
J: TRBJ1-2
DNA: TGTGCCAGCAGACCGGACAGAACTTCTAACTATGGCTACACCTTC
CDR3: CASRPDRTSNYGYTF

size: .
V: TRBV30
D: .
length: 12
J: TRBJ1-6
DNA: TGTGCCTCCCGGGTCGAGGATTCACCCCTCCACTTT
CDR3: CASRVEDSPLHF

size: once
V: TRBV24-1
D: TRBD2
length: 18
J: TRBJ2-1
DNA: TGTGCCACCAAGATCCCGAGACTAGCGGGGGCCCACTACAATGAGCAGTTCTTC
CDR3: CATKIPRLAGAHYNEQFF

size: .
V: TRBV6-5
D: .
length: 15
J: TRBJ1-3
DNA: TGTGCCAGCTTAAACAGCGGGGGGTCTGGAAACACCATATATTTT
CDR3: CASLNSGGSGNTIYF

size: .
V: TRBV6-2/TRBV6-3
D: .
length: 14
J: TRBJ2-7
DNA: TGTGCCAGCAGTTCCATAAGCTTCTCCTACGAGCAGTACTTC
CDR3: CASSSISFSYEQYF

size: .
V: TRBV28
D: TRBD1
length: 15
J: TRBJ1-4
DNA: TGTGCCAGCGGTCATACCGGGACAGAGACTGAAAAACTGTTTTTT
CDR3: CASGHTGTETEKLFF

size: few
V: TRBV2
D: .
length: 12
J: TRBJ2-1
DNA: TGTGCCAGCAGTGGCAGCTACAATGAGCAGTTCTTC
CDR3: CASSGSYNEQFF

size: .
V: TRBV7-2
D: .
length: 14
J: TRBJ2-5
DNA: TGTGCCAGCAGCTTAGGGTCATCTAGGGAGACCCAGTACTTC
CDR3: CASSLGSSRETQYF

size: .
V: TRBV5-1
D: TRBD1
length: 15
J: TRBJ2-7
DNA: TGCGCCAGCAGCCCGACCGGGACAGTCTCCTACGAGCAGTACTTC
CDR3: CASSPTGTVSYEQYF

size: .
V: TRBV4-1
D: TRBD2
length: 16
J: TRBJ2-5
DNA: TGCGCCAGCAGCCAACAGGCTCGCCTAGCGGACGAGACCCAGTACTTC
CDR3: CASSQQARLADETQYF

size: .
V: TRBV20-1
D: TRBD2
length: 15
J: TRBJ2-5
DNA: TGCAGTGCTAGTGTTCCACGCGGGGGGGGAGAGACCCAGTACTTC
CDR3: CSASVPRGGGETQYF

size: .
V: TRBV27
D: .
length: 14
J: TRBJ1-1
DNA: TGTGCCAGCAGTAGGGGGATTGGGAACACTGAAGCTTTCTTT
CDR3: CASSRGIGNTEAFF

size: .
V: TRBV11-2
D: .
length: 18
J: TRBJ1-3
DNA: TGTGCCAGCAGCTCGATAGTGGGTAGGAGCCCGCGAGGAAACACCATATATTTT
CDR3: CASSSIVGRSPRGNTIYF

size: once
V: TRBV7-8
D: TRBD1
length: 18
J: TRBJ1-6
DNA: TGTGCCAGCAGCTTAGCGAGGACAGGGGCCGTCAATGGCTCACCCCTCCACTTT
CDR3: CASSLARTGAVNGSPLHF

size: .
V: TRBV7-6
D: .
length: 15
J: TRBJ2-1
DNA: TGTGCCAGCAGCTTAGGGCGGGGAAACTACAATGAGCAGTTCTTC
CDR3: CASSLGRGNYNEQFF

size: .
V: TRBV5-8
D: .
length: 13
J: TRBJ1-1
DNA: TGTGCCAGCAGCTTGCGGGTGGACACTGAAGCTTTCTTT
CDR3: CASSLRVDTEAFF

size: .
V: TRBV7-2
D: TRBD1
length: 15
J: TRBJ1-2
DNA: TGTGCCAGCAGCAAAAGTCCGGGACAGGATTATGGCTACACCTTC
CDR3: CASSKSPGQDYGYTF

size: .
V: TRBV18
D: .
length: 15
J: TRBJ2-6
DNA: TGTGCCAGCTCAGAGGATCAATCCGGGGCCAACGTCCTGACTTTC
CDR3: CASSEDQSGANVLTF

size: .
V: TRBV29-1
D: .
length: 10
J: TRBJ2-3
DNA: TGCAGCGTTGACAGTAATACGCAGTATTTT
CDR3: CSVDSNTQYF

size: .
V: TRBV9
D: .
length: 15
J: TRBJ1-1
DNA: TGTGCCAGCAGCGCTATCCCCTCGGGGAACACTGAAGCTTTCTTT
CDR3: CASSAIPSGNTEAFF

size: few
V: TRBV5-1
D: TRBD2
length: 15
J: TRBJ2-1
DNA: TGCGCCAGCCGATCCGGGGGGAGCTCCTACAATGAGCAGTTCTTC
CDR3: CASRSGGSSYNEQFF

size: .
V: TRBV6-1
D: .
length: 15
J: TRBJ1-1
DNA: TGTGCCAGCAGTGAAAGAATTCTAGTGAACACTGAAGCTTTCTTT
CDR3: CASSERILVNTEAFF

size: .
V: TRBV11-3
D: .
length: 13
J: TRBJ1-6
DNA: TGTGCCAGCAGCTTCGGGGATAAAACACCCCTCCACTTT
CDR3: CASSFGDKTPLHF

size: .
V: TRBV6-5
D: TRBD1
length: 14
J: TRBJ1-5
DNA: TGTGCCAGCAGCCAGGGGGCTAGCAATCAGCCCCAGCATTTT
CDR3: CASSQGASNQPQHF

size: .
V: TRBV18
D: .
length: 13
J: TRBJ2-7
DNA: TGTGCCAGCTCACCTCTGGAGGGCTCCGAGCAGTACTTC
CDR3: CASSPLEGSEQYF

size: .
V: TRBV5-1
D: .
length: 11
J: TRBJ2-7
DNA: TGCGCCAGCACGGACTTGTTGCAGCAGTACTTC
CDR3: CASTDLLQQYF

size: .
V: TRBV14
D: TRBD2
length: 20
J: TRBJ2-3
DNA: TGTGCCAGCAGCCTCTCGGGACTAGCGGGGGGGCCGGGCTCACACCATACGCAGTATTTT
CDR3: CASSLSGLAGGPGSHHTQYF

size: .
V: TRBV28
D: TRBD1
length: 15
J: TRBJ1-4
DNA: TGTGCCAGCAGTCCGCGGACAGGGAAGAGGGAAAAACTGTTTTTT
CDR3: CASSPRTGKREKLFF

size: .
V: TRBV27
D: TRBD1
length: 17
J: TRBJ1-6
DNA: TGTGCCAGCAGGACCGGGACAGATGTATCCTATAATTCACCCCTCCACTTT
CDR3: CASRTGTDVSYNSPLHF

size: .
V: TRBV28
D: .
length: 12
J: TRBJ1-1
DNA: TGTGCCACTCTAGCCTGGGGCACTGAAGCTTTCTTT
CDR3: CATLAWGTEAFF

size: .
V: TRBV4-1
D: TRBD2
length: 15
J: TRBJ2-1
DNA: TGCGCCAGCAGCCACCCGACTAGCGGGAAGGATGAGCAGTTCTTC
CDR3: CASSHPTSGKDEQFF